Listed below are T cell receptor beta chains from one sample, sequenced in a study of blood T cell repertoires in COVID-19. Assay used: immunoSEQ multiplex PCR; TCRdb lists only in-frame clones, some missing. The table has a few hundred thousand clones, around 80% seen once. Sequences were obtained from peripheral blood. The receptors were sampled from a woman aged 25 to 39 with COVID-19, enrolled during active disease. CDR3s include the opening cysteine and the closing phenylalanine or tryptophan. The D gene is left open where the match is weak. Rows may omit the clone size; those that give it use once, few, many or a size class.

V gene: TRBV7-9
D gene: TRBD1
clone size: .
J gene: TRBJ1-6
CDR3 protein: CASSSLYDRDNSPLHF
CDR3 DNA: TGTGCCAGCAGCTCTTTATACGACAGGGATAATTCACCCCTCCACTTT

V gene: TRBV5-1
D gene: .
clone size: .
J gene: TRBJ2-7
CDR3 protein: CASSPASGHTYEQYF
CDR3 DNA: TGCGCCAGCAGCCCGGCATCGGGACACACCTACGAGCAGTACTTC

V gene: TRBV30
D gene: .
clone size: .
J gene: TRBJ2-7
CDR3 protein: CAWSRARGEQYF
CDR3 DNA: TGTGCCTGGAGTAGGGCCCGGGGCGAGCAGTACTTC

V gene: TRBV6-5
D gene: TRBD1
clone size: .
J gene: TRBJ1-1
CDR3 protein: CASSLDRAEAFF
CDR3 DNA: TGTGCCAGCAGCCTTGACAGGGCTGAAGCTTTCTTT

V gene: TRBV28
D gene: TRBD1
clone size: .
J gene: TRBJ1-5
CDR3 protein: CASSSLTTGPNQPQHF
CDR3 DNA: TGTGCCAGCAGTTCCCTGACGACAGGGCCAAATCAGCCCCAGCATTTT

V gene: TRBV28
D gene: TRBD2
clone size: .
J gene: TRBJ2-3
CDR3 protein: CASRTGTSGLYKRTDTQYF
CDR3 DNA: TGTGCCAGCAGAACCGGGACTAGCGGTTTGTACAAACGCACAGATACGCAGTATTTT

V gene: TRBV2
D gene: .
clone size: .
J gene: TRBJ1-1
CDR3 protein: CASLAGRTEAFF
CDR3 DNA: TGTGCCAGCCTGGCAGGGAGGACTGAAGCTTTCTTT

V gene: TRBV3-1/TRBV3-2
D gene: .
clone size: .
J gene: TRBJ2-7
CDR3 protein: CASSQSLAYEQYF
CDR3 DNA: TGTGCCAGCAGCCAATCACTAGCATACGAGCAGTACTTC

V gene: TRBV7-9
D gene: .
clone size: many
J gene: TRBJ2-7
CDR3 protein: CASSPTTTGSYEQYF
CDR3 DNA: TGTGCCAGCAGCCCGACCACGACAGGTTCCTACGAGCAGTACTTC

V gene: TRBV5-4
D gene: .
clone size: few
J gene: TRBJ2-7
CDR3 protein: CASSLVRSYEQYF
CDR3 DNA: TGTGCCAGCAGCTTGGTGCGGTCCTACGAGCAGTACTTC

V gene: TRBV27
D gene: .
clone size: .
J gene: TRBJ1-6
CDR3 protein: CASKRPGDGAYNSPLHF
CDR3 DNA: TGTGCCAGCAAAAGGCCAGGGGACGGAGCCTATAATTCACCCCTCCACTTT

V gene: TRBV4-1
D gene: .
clone size: .
J gene: TRBJ1-5
CDR3 protein: CASSQVVGQLYQPQHF
CDR3 DNA: TGCGCCAGCAGCCAAGTTGTTGGACAGTTGTATCAGCCCCAGCATTTT

V gene: TRBV6-5
D gene: TRBD1
clone size: .
J gene: TRBJ2-7
CDR3 protein: CASSPSGQAQYF
CDR3 DNA: TGTGCCAGCAGTCCTTCGGGACAGGCCCAGTACTTC

V gene: TRBV12-3/TRBV12-4
D gene: .
clone size: .
J gene: TRBJ1-1
CDR3 protein: CASSFTVDTEAFF
CDR3 DNA: TGTGCCAGCAGTTTCACAGTGGACACTGAAGCTTTCTTT

V gene: TRBV9
D gene: .
clone size: .
J gene: TRBJ2-7
CDR3 protein: CASSGREQYF
CDR3 DNA: TGTGCCAGCAGCGGGAGGGAGCAGTACTTC

V gene: TRBV30
D gene: .
clone size: .
J gene: TRBJ1-3
CDR3 protein: CAWRVAGNTIYF
CDR3 DNA: TGTGCCTGGAGGGTAGCTGGAAACACCATATATTTT

V gene: TRBV6-8
D gene: .
clone size: .
J gene: TRBJ2-1
CDR3 protein: CASSYSHYSYNEQFF
CDR3 DNA: TGTGCCAGCAGTTACAGTCACTACTCTTACAATGAGCAGTTCTTC

V gene: TRBV7-2
D gene: .
clone size: .
J gene: TRBJ2-2
CDR3 protein: CASSAQGGGELFF
CDR3 DNA: TGTGCCAGCAGCGCCCAAGGAGGCGGGGAGCTGTTTTTT

V gene: TRBV4-3
D gene: TRBD1
clone size: .
J gene: TRBJ2-3
CDR3 protein: CASSQGTGHSTDTQYF
CDR3 DNA: TGCGCCAGCAGCCAAGGGACAGGACACAGCACAGATACGCAGTATTTT

V gene: TRBV15
D gene: .
clone size: .
J gene: TRBJ2-6
CDR3 protein: CATSRASTGSSGANVLTF
CDR3 DNA: TGTGCCACCAGCAGAGCCAGTACCGGGAGCTCTGGAGCCAACGTCCTGACTTTC

V gene: TRBV7-9
D gene: TRBD1
clone size: .
J gene: TRBJ1-1
CDR3 protein: CASSAPGQGTAFF
CDR3 DNA: TGTGCCAGCAGCGCCCCGGGACAGGGGACGGCTTTCTTT

V gene: TRBV13
D gene: .
clone size: .
J gene: TRBJ2-2
CDR3 protein: CARSEGNTGELFF
CDR3 DNA: TGTGCCAGGAGTGAGGGGAACACCGGGGAGCTGTTTTTT

V gene: TRBV9
D gene: TRBD1
clone size: .
J gene: TRBJ1-2
CDR3 protein: CASSAGTDNYGYTF
CDR3 DNA: TGTGCCAGCAGCGCTGGGACAGATAACTATGGCTACACCTTC

V gene: TRBV19
D gene: .
clone size: few
J gene: TRBJ1-5
CDR3 protein: CASKLQGINQPQHF
CDR3 DNA: TGTGCCAGTAAATTGCAGGGGATCAATCAGCCCCAGCATTTT

V gene: TRBV7-9
D gene: .
clone size: .
J gene: TRBJ1-4
CDR3 protein: CAIGREGEKLFF
CDR3 DNA: TGTGCCATTGGCCGGGAGGGCGAAAAACTGTTTTTT

V gene: TRBV7-9
D gene: .
clone size: .
J gene: TRBJ1-2
CDR3 protein: CASSYSLTANYGYTF
CDR3 DNA: TGTGCCAGCAGCTACTCCCTGACAGCGAACTATGGCTACACCTTC